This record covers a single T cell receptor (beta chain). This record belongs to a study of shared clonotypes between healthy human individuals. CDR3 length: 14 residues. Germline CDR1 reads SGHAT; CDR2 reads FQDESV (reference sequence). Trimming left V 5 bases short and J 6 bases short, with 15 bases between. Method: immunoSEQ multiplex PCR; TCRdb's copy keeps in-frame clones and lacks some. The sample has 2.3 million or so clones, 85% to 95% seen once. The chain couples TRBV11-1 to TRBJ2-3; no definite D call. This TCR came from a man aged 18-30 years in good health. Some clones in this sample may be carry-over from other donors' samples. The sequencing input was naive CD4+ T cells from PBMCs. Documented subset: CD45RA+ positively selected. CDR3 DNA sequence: TGTGCCAGCAGCCGCTCAATCGACAAGGATACGCAGTATTTT. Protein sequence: CASSRSIDKDTQYF.